This T cell receptor (beta chain) was obtained from a study of cytomegalovirus exposure and HLA in healthy donors. CDR3 length: 14 residues. CDR1 SNHLY and CDR2 FYNNEI come from the germline V gene. V lost 3 bases and J lost 8, with 13 bases in between. PCR involved 60 Vbeta and 13 Jbeta primers. Generated by immunoSEQ multiplex PCR, the TCRdb table keeps only in-frame clones and is missing some. The data show about 140,000 clones, around 57% seen once. The origin of this receptor is a male donor in good health and CMV-seronegative. The chain recombines TRBV2 with TRBJ1-4; D may be TRBD1 (6 bases). The sequencing sample was made of PBMCs. The CDR3 spells CASSDRGWEEKLFF. In nucleotides, the CDR3 is TGTGCCAGCAGTGACAGGGGATGGGAGGAAAAACTGTTTTTT. Combining the CDR3 with reference TRBV2 and TRBJ1-4 gives the whole variable domain EPEVTQTPSHQVTQMGQEVILRCVPISNHLYFYWYRQILGQKVEFLVSFYNNEISEKSEIFDDQFSVERPDGSNFTLKIRSTKLEDSAMYFCASSDRGWEEKLFFGSGTQLSVL.